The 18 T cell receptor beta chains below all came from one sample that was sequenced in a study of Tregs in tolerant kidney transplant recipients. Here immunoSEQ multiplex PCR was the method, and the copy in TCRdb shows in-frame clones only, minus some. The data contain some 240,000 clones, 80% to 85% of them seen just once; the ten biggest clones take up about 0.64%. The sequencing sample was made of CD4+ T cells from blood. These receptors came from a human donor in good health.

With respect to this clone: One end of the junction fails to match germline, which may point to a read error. CDR3: CASDRGLKACF. The CDR3 DNA sequence: TGTGCCAGCGATCGGGGGCTAAAGGCTTGCTTT. The rearrangement uses TRBV7-9 and TRBJ1-1; D may be TRBD1 (6 bases). The CDR3 consists of 11 residues. CDR1 is SEHNR and CDR2 is FQNEAQ in the germline V gene (reference sequence).

CDR3 bases: TGTGCCAGTAGTCTCCGGGACAGGGGCGGTAACGAGCAGTACTTC. Protein sequence: CASSLRDRGGNEQYF. The chain is built from TRBV19 and TRBJ2-7; 10 nucleotides match TRBD1. The CDR3 extends over 15 amino acids. J was trimmed by 5 bases and V by 5 bases; bases with no gene match: 9. Germline V gene sequence: CDR1 LNHDA, CDR2 SQIVND (reference sequence).

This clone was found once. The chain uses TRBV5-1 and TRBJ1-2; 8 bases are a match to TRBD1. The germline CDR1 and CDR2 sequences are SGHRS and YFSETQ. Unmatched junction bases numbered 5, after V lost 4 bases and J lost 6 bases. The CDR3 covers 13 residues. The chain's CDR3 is CASSGGTGNGYTF. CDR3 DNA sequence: TGCGCCAGCAGCGGAGGGACAGGCAATGGCTACACCTTC.

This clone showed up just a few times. DNA of the CDR3: TGTGCCAGCAGCGTAGGACCGGGCTGGTCTGAGACCCAGTACTTC. It yields the protein CASSVGPGWSETQYF. The gene calls are TRBV9 and TRBJ2-5; D is undetermined. Germline CDR1 and CDR2: SGDLS and YYNGEE. V lost 0 bases, J lost 5 bases, and 14 bases lay in between. The CDR3 has 15 residues.

CDR3 region: CASSVARMGTEAFF. CDR3 nucleotides: TGCGCCAGCAGCGTTGCGCGGATGGGCACTGAAGCTTTCTTT. J is TRBJ1-1 and V is TRBV5-1; D uncertain. CDR1 is SGHRS and CDR2 is YFSETQ in the germline V gene. V gave up 4 bases and J gave up 4 bases, with 14 bases separating them. The CDR3 runs 14 residues.

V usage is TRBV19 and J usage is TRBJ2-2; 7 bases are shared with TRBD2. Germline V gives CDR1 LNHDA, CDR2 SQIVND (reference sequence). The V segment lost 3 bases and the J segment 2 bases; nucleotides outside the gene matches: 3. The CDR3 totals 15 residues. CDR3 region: CASSITSVNTGELFF. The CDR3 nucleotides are TGTGCCAGTAGTATCACTAGCGTTAACACCGGGGAGCTGTTTTTT.

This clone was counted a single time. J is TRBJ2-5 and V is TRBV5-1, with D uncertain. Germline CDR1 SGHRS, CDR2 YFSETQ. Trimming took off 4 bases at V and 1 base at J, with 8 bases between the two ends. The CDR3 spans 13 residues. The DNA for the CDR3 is TGCGCCAGCAGCAGCTTCCCCCAAGAGACCCAGTACTTC. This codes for CASSSFPQETQYF.

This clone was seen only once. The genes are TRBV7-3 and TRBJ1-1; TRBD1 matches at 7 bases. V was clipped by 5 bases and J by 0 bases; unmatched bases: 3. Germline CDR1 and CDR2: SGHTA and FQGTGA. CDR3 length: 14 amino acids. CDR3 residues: CASSPGTVNTEAFF. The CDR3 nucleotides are TGTGCCAGCAGCCCGGGGACAGTGAACACTGAAGCTTTCTTT.

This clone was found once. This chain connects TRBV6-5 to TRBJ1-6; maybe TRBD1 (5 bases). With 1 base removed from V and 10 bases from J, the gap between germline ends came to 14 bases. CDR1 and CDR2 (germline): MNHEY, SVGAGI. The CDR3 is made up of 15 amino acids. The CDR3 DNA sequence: TGTGCCAGCAGTTACTTGTCCCCAGGGAAATCACCCCTCCACTTT. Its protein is CASSYLSPGKSPLHF.

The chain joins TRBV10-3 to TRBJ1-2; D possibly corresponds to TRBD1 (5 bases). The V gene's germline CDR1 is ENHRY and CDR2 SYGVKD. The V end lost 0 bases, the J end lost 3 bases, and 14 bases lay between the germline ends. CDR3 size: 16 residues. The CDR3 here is CAISESFGGVDYGYTF. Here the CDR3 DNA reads TGTGCCATCAGTGAGTCCTTCGGGGGGGTCGACTATGGCTACACCTTC.

CDR3 sequence: CASSPGRVALRGEQYF. The CDR3 DNA sequence: TGTGCCAGCTCGCCAGGGAGGGTGGCATTACGGGGCGAGCAGTACTTC. J is TRBJ2-7 and V is TRBV5-5, with 7 bases matching TRBD2. The germline V gene encodes CDR1 SGHKS and CDR2 YYEKEE (reference sequence). V shed 7 bases, J shed 6 bases, and the junction held 19 bases outside the gene matches. The CDR3 contains 16 residues.

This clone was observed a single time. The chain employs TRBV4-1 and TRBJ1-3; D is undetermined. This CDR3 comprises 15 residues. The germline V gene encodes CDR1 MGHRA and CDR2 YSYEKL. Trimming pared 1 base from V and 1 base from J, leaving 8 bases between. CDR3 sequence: CASSQGRVSGNTIYF. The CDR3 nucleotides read TGCGCCAGCAGCCAAGGTCGGGTATCTGGAAACACCATATATTTT.

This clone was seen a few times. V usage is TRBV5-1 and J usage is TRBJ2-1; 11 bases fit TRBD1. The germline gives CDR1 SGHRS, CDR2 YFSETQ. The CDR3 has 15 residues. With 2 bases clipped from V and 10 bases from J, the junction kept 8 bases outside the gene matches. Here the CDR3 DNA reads TGCGCCAGCAGCTTCGGGGGACAGGGGGAAAACGAGCAGTTCTTC. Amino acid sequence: CASSFGGQGENEQFF.

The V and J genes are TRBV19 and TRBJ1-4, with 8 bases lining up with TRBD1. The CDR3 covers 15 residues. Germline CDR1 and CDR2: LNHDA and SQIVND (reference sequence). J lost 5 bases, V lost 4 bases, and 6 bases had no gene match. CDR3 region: CASSTHRGENEKLFF. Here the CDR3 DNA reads TGTGCCAGTAGTACACACAGGGGGGAAAATGAAAAACTGTTTTTT.

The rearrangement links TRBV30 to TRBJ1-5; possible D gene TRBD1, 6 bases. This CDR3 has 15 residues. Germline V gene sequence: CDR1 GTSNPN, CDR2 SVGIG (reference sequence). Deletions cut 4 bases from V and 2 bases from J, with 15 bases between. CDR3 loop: CAWTSRGFGNQPQHF. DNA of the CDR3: TGTGCCTGGACGAGCAGGGGATTTGGCAATCAGCCCCAGCATTTT.

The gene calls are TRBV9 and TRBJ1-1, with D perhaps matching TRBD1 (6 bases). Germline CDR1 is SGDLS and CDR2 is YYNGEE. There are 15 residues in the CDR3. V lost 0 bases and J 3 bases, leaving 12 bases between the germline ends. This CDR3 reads CASSVVPGADTEAFF. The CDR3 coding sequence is TGTGCCAGCAGCGTAGTGCCGGGGGCGGACACTGAAGCTTTCTTT.

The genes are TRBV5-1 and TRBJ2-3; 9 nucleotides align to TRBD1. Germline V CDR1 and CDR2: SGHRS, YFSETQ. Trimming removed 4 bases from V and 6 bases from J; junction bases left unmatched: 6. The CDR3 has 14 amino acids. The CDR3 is CASSPRQGVDTQYF. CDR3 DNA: TGCGCCAGCAGCCCCAGACAGGGGGTCGATACGCAGTATTTT.

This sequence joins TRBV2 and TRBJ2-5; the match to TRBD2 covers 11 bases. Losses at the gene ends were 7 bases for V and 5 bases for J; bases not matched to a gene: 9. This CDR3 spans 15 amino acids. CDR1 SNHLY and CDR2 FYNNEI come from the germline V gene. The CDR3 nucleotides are TGTGCCAGCACTCTACTAGCGGGAGTAGGGGAGACCCAGTACTTC. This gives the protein CASTLLAGVGETQYF.